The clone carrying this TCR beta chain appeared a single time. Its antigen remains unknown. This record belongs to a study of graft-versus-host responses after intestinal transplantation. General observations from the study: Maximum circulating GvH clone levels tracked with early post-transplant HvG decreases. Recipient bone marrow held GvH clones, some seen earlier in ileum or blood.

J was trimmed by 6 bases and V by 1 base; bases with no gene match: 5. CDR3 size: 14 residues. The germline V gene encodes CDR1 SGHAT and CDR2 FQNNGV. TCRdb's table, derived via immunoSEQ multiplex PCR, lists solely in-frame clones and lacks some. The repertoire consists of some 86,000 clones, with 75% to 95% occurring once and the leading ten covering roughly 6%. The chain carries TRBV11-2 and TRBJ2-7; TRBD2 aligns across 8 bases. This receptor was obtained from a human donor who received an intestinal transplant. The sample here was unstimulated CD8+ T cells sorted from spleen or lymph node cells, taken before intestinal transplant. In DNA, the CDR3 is TGTGCCAGCAGCTTAGCGGGGGGGAACGTCGAGCAGTACTTC. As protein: CASSLAGGNVEQYF. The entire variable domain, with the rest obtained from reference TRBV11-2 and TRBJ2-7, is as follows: EAGVAQSPRYKIIEKRQSVAFWCNPISGHATLYWYQQILGQGPKLLIQFQNNGVVDDSQLPKDRFSAERLKGVDSTLKIQPAKLEDSAVYLCASSLAGGNVEQYFGPGTRLTVT.